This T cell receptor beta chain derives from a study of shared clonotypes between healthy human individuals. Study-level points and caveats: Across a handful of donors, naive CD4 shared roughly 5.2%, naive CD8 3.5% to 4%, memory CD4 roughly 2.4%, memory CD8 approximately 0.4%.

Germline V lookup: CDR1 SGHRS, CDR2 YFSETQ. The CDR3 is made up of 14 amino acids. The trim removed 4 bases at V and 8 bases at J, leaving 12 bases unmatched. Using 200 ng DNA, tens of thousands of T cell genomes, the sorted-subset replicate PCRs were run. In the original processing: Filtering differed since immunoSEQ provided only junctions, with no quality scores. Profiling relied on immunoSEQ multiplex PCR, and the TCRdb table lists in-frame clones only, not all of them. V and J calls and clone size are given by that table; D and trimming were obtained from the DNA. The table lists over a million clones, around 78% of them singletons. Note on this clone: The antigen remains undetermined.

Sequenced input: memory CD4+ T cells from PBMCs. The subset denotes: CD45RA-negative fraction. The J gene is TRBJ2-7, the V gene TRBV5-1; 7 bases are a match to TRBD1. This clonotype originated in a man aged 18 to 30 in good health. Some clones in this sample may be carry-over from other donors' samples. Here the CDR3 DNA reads TGCGCCAGCAGCCAGGGACAGACACCTCACAAGCAGTACTTC. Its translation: CASSQGQTPHKQYF. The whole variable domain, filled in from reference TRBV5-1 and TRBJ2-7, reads KAGVTQTPRYLIKTRGQQVTLSCSPISGHRSVSWYQQTPGQGLQFLFEYFSETQRNKGNFPGRFSGRQFSNSRSEMNVSTLELGDSALYLCASSQGQTPHKQYFGPGTRLTVT.